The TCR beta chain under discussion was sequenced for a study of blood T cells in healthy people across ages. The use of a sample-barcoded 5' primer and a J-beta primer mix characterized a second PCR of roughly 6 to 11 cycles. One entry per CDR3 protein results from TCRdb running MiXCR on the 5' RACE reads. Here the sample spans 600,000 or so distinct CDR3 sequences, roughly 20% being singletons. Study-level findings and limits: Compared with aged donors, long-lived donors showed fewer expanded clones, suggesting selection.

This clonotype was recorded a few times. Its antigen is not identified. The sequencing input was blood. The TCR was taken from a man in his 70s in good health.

The CDR3 reads CASSLGSTRFF. In DNA form, the CDR3 reads TGTGCCAGCAGCTTGGGTTCGACCCGGTTCTTC. This chain uses TRBV7-2 with TRBJ2-1; D is ambiguous. The CDR3 length is 11 residues. Trimming removed 3 bases at V and 15 bases at J, with 12 bases between. Germline CDR1 SGHTA, CDR2 FQGNSA.